These 29 T cell receptor beta chains came from one sample sequenced in a study of CD8+ T cells in alopecia areata. TCR sequencing used cDNA made by reverse transcription of extracted RNA. Data came from immunoSEQ multiplex PCR; TCRdb stores just in-frame clones and leaves some out. The sample lists about 160,000 clones; roughly 50% were seen once. The sequencing sample was made of CD4+ T cells sorted from blood. The receptors here all came from a human donor with alopecia areata.

This sequence joins TRBV18 and TRBJ2-5, with TRBD1 matching over 7 bases. The germline V gene encodes CDR1 KGHSH and CDR2 LQKENI. The trim removed 3 bases at V and 5 bases at J, leaving 3 bases unmatched. This CDR3 has 13 amino acids. The CDR3 here is CASSPDRLETQYF. Written as DNA, the CDR3 is TGTGCCAGCTCACCGGACAGGTTGGAGACCCAGTACTTC. Full variable domain (outside the CDR3, taken from reference TRBV18 and TRBJ2-5): NAGVMQNPRHLVRRRGQEARLRCSPMKGHSHVYWYRQLPEEGLKFMVYLQKENIIDESGMPKERFSAEFPKEGPSILRIQQVVRGDSAAYFCASSPDRLETQYFGPGTRLLVL.

The chain carries TRBV29-1 and TRBJ1-3; TRBD1 aligns across 8 bases. V lost 6 bases to trimming and J lost 2 bases; unmatched junction nucleotides: 6. CDR3 size: 14 residues. CDR1 is SQVTM, CDR2 ANQGSEA, per germline. CDR3 loop: CSVYLDRAGNTIYF. DNA for the CDR3: TGCAGCGTATATCTGGACAGGGCTGGAAACACCATATATTTT.

This clone occurred a few times. The J gene is TRBJ2-1, the V gene TRBV5-1; TRBD2 is a possible D gene (5 bases). V was trimmed by 0 bases and J by 7 bases, leaving 11 bases between them. Per the germline V gene, CDR1 is SGHRS and CDR2 is YFSETQ. The CDR3 has 14 amino acids. CDR3 amino acids: CASSLAGKGNEQFF. The CDR3 nucleotides are TGCGCCAGCAGCTTGGCGGGGAAAGGTAATGAGCAGTTCTTC.

The sample holds a few counts of this clone. V usage is TRBV5-1 and J usage is TRBJ2-5; 9 bases agree with TRBD1. V lost 3 bases to trimming and J lost 6 bases; unmatched junction nucleotides: 6. The germline V gene encodes CDR1 SGHRS and CDR2 YFSETQ. The CDR3 loop spans 14 amino acids. The CDR3 bases are TGCGCCAGCAGCTCCCGGGACAGGGAACAGACCCAGTACTTC. This translates into CASSSRDREQTQYF.

The J gene is TRBJ2-7, the V gene TRBV30, with 7 bases aligning to TRBD1. The CDR3 covers 13 residues. J was trimmed by 1 base and V by 4 bases; bases with no gene match: 4. CDR1 and CDR2 (germline): GTSNPN, SVGIG (reference sequence). The CDR3 sequence is CAWNRDSSYEQYF. CDR3 sequence (DNA): TGTGCCTGGAACCGGGACAGTTCCTACGAGCAGTACTTC.

J is TRBJ2-7 and V is TRBV5-1; D uncertain. Germline assignment: CDR1 SGHRS and CDR2 YFSETQ. The length of the CDR3 is 12 residues. V was shortened by 5 bases and J by 5 bases, with 11 bases between the two germline ends. CDR3 loop: CASRIEVDEQYF. CDR3 sequence (DNA): TGCGCCAGCAGGATCGAGGTTGACGAGCAGTACTTC.

V gene TRBV29-1 combines with J gene TRBJ2-5, with no clear D. Germline V gene sequence: CDR1 SQVTM, CDR2 ANQGSEA. There are 12 residues in the CDR3. V was pared by 7 bases and J by 1 base, with 10 bases between. This chain's CDR3 is CSARTFQETQYF. The CDR3, as DNA: TGCAGCGCGAGGACCTTCCAAGAGACCCAGTACTTC.

The sample holds one count of this clone. The CDR3: CAWGSGGANTGELFF. The CDR3 DNA follows: TGTGCCTGGGGCTCAGGGGGGGCGAACACCGGGGAGCTGTTTTTT. This chain links TRBV30 with TRBJ2-2; D may be TRBD1 or TRBD2 (7 bases each). CDR1 and CDR2 from the germline V gene are GTSNPN and SVGIG (reference sequence). Trimming took 5 bases from V and 0 from J, leaving 13 bases between them. This CDR3 region has 15 residues. The whole variable domain, remainder taken from reference TRBV30 and TRBJ2-2, is SQTIHQWPATLVQPVGSPLSLECTVEGTSNPNLYWYRQAAGRGLQLLFYSVGIGQISSEVPQNLSASRPQDRQFILSSKKLLLSDSGFYLCAWGSGGANTGELFFGEGSRLTVL.

The J gene is TRBJ2-1, the V gene TRBV2; D not certain. The V end was cut by 8 bases, the J end by 12 bases, with 8 bases between. Per the germline V gene, CDR1 is SNHLY and CDR2 is FYNNEI. This CDR3 spans 9 amino acids. The CDR3 DNA reads TGTGCCAGCGGGGTCGTGCAGTTCTTC. It is translated as CASGVVQFF.

The table lists this clone with a few counts. The chain carries TRBV28 and TRBJ1-1; D is perhaps TRBD1 (5 bases). CDR3 length: 14 residues. V was clipped by 6 bases and J by 2 bases, with 13 bases between them. Germline V gene data show CDR1 as MDHEN and CDR2 as SYDVKM. CDR3 sequence reads: CASRPGQVNTEAFF. The CDR3 region has the DNA TGTGCCAGCAGACCTGGACAAGTAAACACTGAAGCTTTCTTT.

This chain connects TRBV4-1 to TRBJ2-3; the D is unclear. Germline V CDR1 and CDR2: MGHRA, YSYEKL. The CDR3 spans 16 residues. Trimming took 0 bases from V and 0 from J, leaving 10 bases between them. The DNA for the CDR3 is TGCGCCAGCAGCCAAGATGGACGTCATAGCACAGATACGCAGTATTTT. Its protein product is CASSQDGRHSTDTQYF.

This rearrangement joins TRBV19 to TRBJ2-1; D is possibly TRBD1 (6 bases). This CDR3 is 14 amino acids long. The V end was cut by 6 bases, the J end by 8 bases, with 17 bases between. Germline CDR1 LNHDA, CDR2 SQIVND (reference sequence). The DNA of the CDR3 is TGTGCCAGTAGACACAAAGGGGGTAGGGATGAGCAGTTCTTC. Translation gives CASRHKGGRDEQFF.

This clone occurred once. V usage is TRBV5-4 and J usage is TRBJ2-3; D is unresolved. Between the trimmed V and J ends, which lost 1 base and 4 bases, there was a span of 13 bases. CDR3 size: 15 residues. CDR1 SGHNT and CDR2 YYREEE come from the germline V gene (reference sequence). CDR3 region: CASSLPGPSADTQYF. The CDR3 DNA reads as TGTGCCAGCAGCTTGCCCGGGCCATCCGCAGATACGCAGTATTTT.

The chain joins TRBV2 to TRBJ2-5; 10 bases are shared with TRBD2. Trimming took 7 bases from V and 9 from J; bases not matched to a gene: 20. Per germline, CDR1 SNHLY and CDR2 FYNNEI. This CDR3 spans 17 amino acids. CDR3 nucleotide sequence: TGTGCCAGCATCCCCAAGGTTGGGCTAGCGGGAGAACGGTCCCAGTACTTC. Amino acid sequence: CASIPKVGLAGERSQYF. Supplemented by reference TRBV2 and TRBJ2-5, the full variable domain reads EPEVTQTPSHQVTQMGQEVILRCVPISNHLYFYWYRQILGQKVEFLVSFYNNEISEKSEIFDDQFSVERPDGSNFTLKIRSTKLEDSAMYFCASIPKVGLAGERSQYFGPGTRLLVL.

The J gene is TRBJ2-7, the V gene TRBV14, with 8 bases fitting TRBD2. Losses at the gene ends were 2 bases for V and 3 bases for J; bases not matched to a gene: 0. This CDR3 is 13 amino acids long. Germline CDR1 is SGHDN and CDR2 is FVKESK. CDR3 sequence: CASSQLAGYEQYF. The CDR3 bases are TGTGCCAGCAGCCAACTAGCGGGCTACGAGCAGTACTTC.

In this sample, this clone turned up a few times. The V and J genes are TRBV7-3 and TRBJ2-2; D gene uncertain. Trimming pared 3 bases from V and 4 bases from J, leaving 9 bases between. Germline CDR1 reads SGHTA; CDR2 reads FQGTGA. The CDR3 loop spans 14 amino acids. CDR3 DNA sequence: TGTGCCAGCAGCTTCGGAAGCCCCACCGGGGAGCTGTTTTTT. This translates into CASSFGSPTGELFF. The full variable domain, in which reference TRBV7-3 and TRBJ2-2 provide the parts outside the CDR3, is GAGVSQTPSNKVTEKGKYVELRCDPISGHTALYWYRQSLGQGPEFLIYFQGTGAADDSGLPNDRFFAVRPEGSVSTLKIQRTERGDSAVYLCASSFGSPTGELFFGEGSRLTVL.

The chain uses TRBV5-1 and TRBJ2-5, with 9 nucleotides matching TRBD2. Germline-derived CDR1 and CDR2 are SGHRS and YFSETQ. V shed 3 bases and J 3 bases; nucleotides not matched to a gene: 3. CDR3 length: 14 residues. In nucleotides, the CDR3 is TGCGCCAGCAGCTCAAGACTAGCGGAAGAGACCCAGTACTTC. Translation gives CASSSRLAEETQYF.

The chain uses TRBV5-4 and TRBJ2-2; 12 nucleotides line up with TRBD2. After removal of 3 bases from V and 6 bases from J, the junction contained 6 bases not matched to a gene. This CDR3 has 16 residues. CDR1 SGHNT and CDR2 YYREEE come from the germline V gene (reference sequence). The CDR3 here is CASSSRTSGVPGELFF. The CDR3 DNA sequence: TGTGCCAGCAGCTCCAGGACTAGCGGGGTGCCCGGGGAGCTGTTTTTT.

The chain couples TRBV20-1 to TRBJ1-1, with D tentatively TRBD1 (6 bases). The CDR3 runs 11 residues. The germline CDR1 and CDR2 sequences are DFQATT and SNEGSKA (reference sequence). V lost 6 bases to trimming and J lost 5 bases, with 10 bases between them. The CDR3 region has the DNA TGCAGTGCCCCAGGGGAAACTGAAGCTTTCTTT. Its translation: CSAPGETEAFF.

The chain is built from TRBV2 and TRBJ2-7; TRBD2 matches 13 bases. The CDR3 sequence is 15 residues long. Per the germline V gene, CDR1 is SNHLY and CDR2 is FYNNEI. The J segment lost 6 bases and the V segment lost 5 bases, leaving 7 bases of the junction unmatched. CDR3 amino acids: CASSRGLAGPSEQYF. The CDR3 nucleotides read TGTGCCAGCAGTCGGGGACTAGCGGGACCTAGCGAGCAGTACTTC.

In this sample, this clone turned up a few times. V gene TRBV29-1 combines with J gene TRBJ2-7, with D perhaps matching TRBD1 or TRBD2 (5 bases each). Germline CDR1 is SQVTM and CDR2 is ANQGSEA. V gave up 6 bases and J gave up 5 bases, with 14 bases separating them. The CDR3 is 12 residues long. CDR3 sequence: CSVLRDLDEQYF. In DNA form, the CDR3 reads TGCAGCGTCCTACGGGACCTGGACGAGCAGTACTTC.

This clone was detected only a few times. A junction boundary mismatches the germline segment, possibly from a read error. J is TRBJ2-2 and V is TRBV7-7; perhaps TRBD2 as D (5 bases). The CDR3 has 13 residues. Germline V gene lookup returns CDR1 SSHAT and CDR2 FNYEAQ (reference sequence). CDR3 amino acids: CASSLANGGELFF. CDR3 DNA: TGTGCTAGCAGCTTAGCGAACGGCGGGGAGCTGTTTTTT. Drawing the rest from reference TRBV7-7 and TRBJ2-2, the complete variable domain is GAGVSQSPRYKVTKRGQDVTLRCDPISSHATLYWYQQALGQGPEFLTYFNYEAQPDKSGLPSDRFSAERPEGSISTLTIQRTEQRDSAMYRCASSLANGGELFFGEGSRLTVL.

This clone appeared a single time. The chain carries TRBV2 and TRBJ1-1; possible D gene TRBD1, 5 bases. The CDR3 spans 14 residues. V gave up 4 bases and J gave up 2 bases, with 11 bases separating them. CDR1 and CDR2 from the germline V gene are SNHLY and FYNNEI. The DNA for the CDR3 is TGTGCCAGCAGTGCCGTCGGGGACAACACTGAAGCTTTCTTT. Its protein is CASSAVGDNTEAFF.

The rearrangement joins TRBV6-6 to TRBJ2-7; no clear D. This CDR3 has 14 amino acids. Germline CDR1 MNHNY, CDR2 SVGAGI (reference sequence). V shed 0 bases and J shed 4 bases, with 10 bases lying between them. CDR3 loop: CASSYSTYGYEQYF. As DNA, the CDR3 is TGTGCCAGCAGTTACTCAACTTATGGATACGAGCAGTACTTC.

This chain connects TRBV6-5 to TRBJ2-1; tentatively, D is TRBD2 (5 bases). This CDR3 is 10 amino acids long. Per germline, CDR1 MNHEY and CDR2 SVGAGI. With 8 bases removed from V and 13 bases from J, the gap between germline ends came to 12 bases. The CDR3 loop is CASGETEQFF. The CDR3 bases are TGTGCCAGCGGGGAGACCGAACAGTTCTTC.

The CDR3 bases are TGCAGCACCGCTGACAGGGTAGGCTACGAGCAGTACTTC. This encodes CSTADRVGYEQYF. The V call is TRBV29-1, the J call TRBJ2-7; 7 bases map to TRBD1. CDR1 is SQVTM, CDR2 ANQGSEA, per germline. The CDR3 has 13 residues. V shed 8 bases, J shed 3 bases, and the junction held 10 bases outside the gene matches.

This rearrangement joins TRBV15 to TRBJ2-7; D is unclear. V gave up 5 bases and J gave up 3 bases, with 5 bases separating them. The CDR3 contains 11 residues. The germline CDR1 and CDR2 sequences are LNHNV and YYDKDF (reference sequence). The CDR3 region has the DNA TGTGCCACCAGCTATGGCTACGAGCAGTACTTC. It specifies CATSYGYEQYF.

The chain employs TRBV4-1 and TRBJ2-2; 13 positions agree with TRBD2. This CDR3 region has 17 residues. With V trimmed by 2 bases and J by 5 bases, 5 bases remained unmatched. CDR1 and CDR2 (germline): MGHRA, YSYEKL. This CDR3 is CASSQTSGRAGTGELFF. The CDR3 region has the DNA TGCGCCAGCAGCCAAACTAGCGGGAGGGCCGGAACCGGGGAGCTGTTTTTT.

V is TRBV29-1 and J is TRBJ2-5, with D possibly called TRBD1 or TRBD2 (6 bases each). Germline V gives CDR1 SQVTM, CDR2 ANQGSEA. CDR3 length: 13 amino acids. With 7 bases removed from V and 5 bases from J, the gap between germline ends came to 17 bases. This CDR3 reads CSAEGGGGETQYF. CDR3 DNA: TGCAGCGCCGAAGGAGGGGGAGGCGAGACCCAGTACTTC.